This is a list of T cell receptor beta chains from one sample in a study of blood T cell repertoires in COVID-19. Assay: immunoSEQ multiplex PCR; the TCRdb copy retains only in-frame clones and omits some. The sample comprises 200,000 to 300,000 clones, under 85% of which are singletons, and more than 5.5% rests with the top ten. The sequenced material came from peripheral blood. The receptors originated from a human donor in a cohort sampled during active COVID-19. The CDR3 runs from the conserved cysteine through the conserved F or W. Not all rows give a size; the values are once, few, many and, for expanded clones, a class.

clone size | J gene | V gene | CDR3 protein
. | TRBJ2-1 | TRBV12-3/TRBV12-4 | CASSLASGNPFF
. | TRBJ2-5 | TRBV5-1 | CASSPLAGKETQYF
. | TRBJ2-7 | TRBV12-3/TRBV12-4 | CASSLGQGKGQYF
few | TRBJ1-5 | TRBV5-6 | CASSFKGERPQHF
. | TRBJ2-2 | TRBV27 | CASSSEGIPLFF
. | TRBJ2-7 | TRBV7-2 | CASSPTPSYEQYF
. | TRBJ2-5 | TRBV24-1 | CATSAGGRGETQYF
once | TRBJ1-2 | TRBV12-3/TRBV12-4 | CASSGDRAYGYTF
. | TRBJ2-1 | TRBV11-3 | CASSLLVELLASWNEQFF
. | TRBJ2-3 | TRBV18 | CASSPFVGGPHTDTQYF
. | TRBJ2-2 | TRBV5-1 | CASSLTGGRNTGELFF
once | TRBJ1-2 | TRBV15 | CATSRDMVLTGYTF
. | TRBJ2-7 | TRBV19 | CASSQTGATTYEQYF
. | TRBJ1-1 | TRBV11-2 | CASSLLGAEAFF
. | TRBJ1-3 | TRBV18 | CASSLQGAGNTIYF
. | TRBJ2-5 | TRBV18 | CASSLNQGQETQYF
. | TRBJ2-5 | TRBV11-3 | CASSEGGAQETQYF
. | TRBJ1-2 | TRBV11-1 | CASSTGTGDYGYTF